This T cell receptor (beta chain) was sequenced in a study of T cells in Graves' hyperthyroidism and ophthalmopathy. A remark on this clonotype: The antigen is not known. A read error may produce the germline difference seen at one junction end.

These patients, aged 18 to 65, had recently diagnosed hyperthyroidism lasting under 2 months. Uncontrolled infection, other autoimmune disease, pregnancy or lactation led to exclusion. Blood sampling occurred at first hyperthyroidism diagnosis, ahead of any ophthalmopathy symptoms. TCR beta CDR3 regions were amplified from RNA transcripts. HTBI primers drove first-round RT-PCR of the TCR CDR3. In TCRdb, the multiplex PCR reads were re-called with MiXCR into one record per CDR3 protein. The sample contains about 400,000 distinct CDR3 sequences, 15% to 18% of which appear only once. Study conclusions and caveats: Appearing also in blood were most of the thyroid clonotypes expanded above 0.001.

Looked up from germline, CDR1 is MNHEY and CDR2 is SMNVEV (reference sequence). CDR3 length: 13 amino acids. The clonotype was recovered from a woman under 30 with Graves' hyperthyroidism that later progressed to Graves' ophthalmopathy. The rearrangement uses TRBV27 and TRBJ2-3; no firm D call. Source material: blood. The CDR3: CVSSLSSTDTQYF. The CDR3 DNA follows: TGTGTCAGCAGTTTAAGCAGCACAGATACGCAGTATTTT.